This passage covers 16 T cell receptor beta chains from one sample sequenced in a study of somatic mutations in cytotoxic T cells in rheumatoid arthritis. Measured with immunoSEQ multiplex PCR; TCRdb has only the in-frame clones, and not every one. Here the sample spans 15,000 to 20,000 clones, 74% being singletons. The sequenced sample was CD8+ T cells sorted from blood. The receptors originated from a man aged 55-75 years in good health.

The rearrangement uses TRBV7-3 and TRBJ2-5; D is ambiguous. This CDR3 is 15 amino acids long. The germline V gene encodes CDR1 SGHTA and CDR2 FQGTGA. The V and J ends lost 1 base and 1 base respectively, with 10 bases between them. The CDR3: CASSLIGGVQETQYF. DNA of the CDR3: TGTGCCAGCAGCTTAATTGGCGGAGTCCAAGAGACCCAGTACTTC.

The rearrangement links TRBV11-3 to TRBJ1-5; maybe TRBD1 (5 bases). The V and J ends lost 2 bases and 7 bases respectively, with 9 bases between them. There are 13 residues in the CDR3. CDR1 is SGHNT, CDR2 YENEEA, per germline. The CDR3 is CASSLRPGQPQHF. CDR3 bases: TGTGCCAGCAGCTTACGGCCAGGGCAGCCCCAGCATTTT.

With respect to this clone: Other nucleotide sequences in the sample specify the same CDR3. J is TRBJ2-1 and V is TRBV27, with 8 bases lining up with TRBD2. Looked up from germline, CDR1 is MNHEY and CDR2 is SMNVEV (reference sequence). J lost 4 bases, V lost 4 bases, and 3 bases had no gene match. CDR3 length: 14 amino acids. CDR3 bases: TGTGCCAGCAGTTCAGCGGGAGCATACAATGAGCAGTTCTTC. Its translation is CASSSAGAYNEQFF.

This sequence joins TRBV5-6 and TRBJ1-2; 8 bases align to TRBD1. The germline V gene encodes CDR1 SGHDT and CDR2 YYEEEE. The CDR3 covers 17 residues. The V and J ends lost 4 bases and 2 bases, in that order; junction bases with no gene match: 13. CDR3 protein: CASSLKLADRVNYGYTF. The DNA of the CDR3 is TGTGCCAGCAGCCTAAAGTTAGCGGACAGGGTCAACTATGGCTACACCTTC.

The chain links TRBV29-1 to TRBJ1-2; perhaps TRBD1 as D (5 bases). V was trimmed by 1 base and J by 3 bases, leaving 15 bases between them. CDR1 is SQVTM and CDR2 is ANQGSEA in the germline V gene. This CDR3 region has 15 residues. For the CDR3, the DNA is TGCAGCGTTGAAGGATGGGGGGAGGGGTACTATGGCTACACCTTC. Amino acids: CSVEGWGEGYYGYTF.

The CDR3 here is CASSAGQLSNTGELFF. DNA of the CDR3: TGTGCCAGCAGCGCGGGACAGCTGTCGAACACCGGGGAGCTGTTTTTT. V is TRBV9 and J is TRBJ2-2; 7 nucleotides match TRBD1. The CDR3 has 16 amino acids. Germline V lookup: CDR1 SGDLS, CDR2 YYNGEE. J lost 0 bases, V lost 3 bases, and 5 bases had no gene match.

The chain recombines TRBV6-5 with TRBJ2-7; 10 bases line up with TRBD2. V dropped 2 bases and J dropped 5; count of bases not matched to a gene: 6. Germline-derived CDR1 and CDR2 are MNHEY and SVGAGI. The CDR3 consists of 15 residues. The CDR3 DNA is TGTGCCAGCAGTTACGGTCTAGCGGGAGTCAACGAGCAGTACTTC. This codes for CASSYGLAGVNEQYF.

The chain carries TRBV7-9 and TRBJ1-5; D remains unclear. The germline CDR1 and CDR2 sequences are SEHNR and FQNEAQ (reference sequence). The CDR3 contains 12 residues. V shed 1 base and J shed 6 bases, with 4 bases lying between them. The DNA for the CDR3 is TGTGCCAGCAGCTTAGGGCCTCAGCCCCAGCATTTT. This translates into CASSLGPQPQHF. Filled out from reference TRBV7-9 and TRBJ1-5, the complete variable domain reads DTGVSQNPRHKITKRGQNVTFRCDPISEHNRLYWYRQTLGQGPEFLTYFQNEAQLEKSRLLSDRFSAERPKGSFSTLEIQRTEQGDSAMYLCASSLGPQPQHFGDGTRLSIL.

This sequence joins TRBV11-3 and TRBJ2-7; 7 bases are shared with TRBD1. J was trimmed by 2 bases and V by 4 bases; bases with no gene match: 8. The CDR3 consists of 15 residues. The germline V gene encodes CDR1 SGHNT and CDR2 YENEEA. The CDR3 sequence: CASSSRDSDAYEQYF. The DNA of the CDR3 is TGTGCCAGCAGCTCCCGGGACAGCGATGCCTACGAGCAGTACTTC.

The chain joins TRBV7-6 to TRBJ2-7; TRBD1 agrees at 9 bases. Germline-derived CDR1 and CDR2 are SGHVS and FNYEAQ. V lost 5 bases, J lost 5 bases, and 10 bases stayed unmatched. The CDR3 has 15 amino acids. In DNA, the CDR3 is TGTGCCAGCAGCCTAACAGGGGGCGAGGGCAACGAGCAGTACTTC. It specifies CASSLTGGEGNEQYF.

J is TRBJ2-7 and V is TRBV7-6; 8 bases map to TRBD1. This CDR3 has 16 residues. Germline loops: CDR1 SGHVS, CDR2 FNYEAQ. Trimming at V came to 0 bases and at J to 4 bases, leaving 8 bases not matched to a gene. In nucleotides, the CDR3 is TGTGCCAGCAGCTTAGCGGTGCAGGGGGCGTATTACGAGCAGTACTTC. It yields the protein CASSLAVQGAYYEQYF.

The sample holds a few counts of this clone. This chain joins TRBV4-1 and TRBJ2-1; TRBD1 aligns across 7 bases. The CDR3 extends over 14 amino acids. With 5 bases clipped from V and 1 base from J, the junction kept 2 bases outside the gene matches. CDR1 and CDR2 from the germline V gene are MGHRA and YSYEKL. Written as DNA, the CDR3 is TGCGCCAGCAGCGACAGGGCGTCCTACAATGAGCAGTTCTTC. This codes for CASSDRASYNEQFF.

This chain connects TRBV2 to TRBJ2-7; D is unresolved. V shed 3 bases and J shed 1 base, with 7 bases lying between them. The germline gives CDR1 SNHLY, CDR2 FYNNEI. The CDR3 sequence is 13 residues long. The CDR3, as DNA: TGTGCCAGCAGTGAGGAGCTGTCCTACGAGCAGTACTTC. Protein sequence: CASSEELSYEQYF.

The J gene is TRBJ1-4, the V gene TRBV7-9; D not certain. V was clipped by 1 base and J by 6 bases, with 9 bases between them. The CDR3 is 14 residues long. Per germline, CDR1 SEHNR and CDR2 FQNEAQ (reference sequence). CDR3 bases: TGTGCCAGCAGCTTAGTTGCAGCGGATGAAAAACTGTTTTTT. This codes for CASSLVAADEKLFF.

The chain has TRBV15 and TRBJ2-1; 7 bases match TRBD2. J was trimmed by 12 bases and V by 0 bases; bases with no gene match: 11. This CDR3 is 15 amino acids long. CDR1 is LNHNV and CDR2 is YYDKDF in the germline V gene (reference sequence). CDR3 DNA: TGTGCCACCAGCAGAGATCAAGGCGGGAGATCTGTGCAGTTCTTC. It translates to CATSRDQGGRSVQFF.

The J gene is TRBJ2-7, the V gene TRBV11-2, with D possibly matching TRBD1 (5 bases). Germline assignment: CDR1 SGHAT and CDR2 FQNNGV. The length of the CDR3 is 13 residues. Trimming stripped 5 bases from V and 1 base from J, with 9 bases between. DNA of the CDR3: TGTGCCAGCAGCATCGGACATTCCTACGAGCAGTACTTC. Translating it yields CASSIGHSYEQYF.